The 20 T cell receptor beta chains given below trace back to one sample, sequenced in a study of blood T cell repertoires in COVID-19. Sequencing was performed with immunoSEQ multiplex PCR; in TCRdb, only in-frame clones are kept and a portion is missing. Found here are 200,000 to 300,000 clones, about nine tenths of them singletons; the top ten hold 3.7%. Material for sequencing was peripheral blood. The receptors were sampled from a woman between 40 and 55 years old with acute or convalescent COVID-19.

This chain links TRBV19 with TRBJ1-1; D is possibly TRBD1 (6 bases). CDR3 size: 15 residues. Germline V CDR1 and CDR2: LNHDA, SQIVND (reference sequence). The V end was cut by 8 bases, the J end by 0 bases, with 16 bases between. In DNA, the CDR3 is TGTGCCAGTGGTCCGGGACAACTGATGAACACTGAAGCTTTCTTT. Translation gives CASGPGQLMNTEAFF.

The J gene is TRBJ1-6, the V gene TRBV28, with 9 bases identical to TRBD1. CDR3 size: 16 residues. Trimming took 5 bases from V and 4 from J; bases not matched to a gene: 6. Germline loops: CDR1 MDHEN, CDR2 SYDVKM. For the CDR3, the DNA is TGTGCCAGCAGTACCCGGGACAGGGCTTATAATTCACCCCTCCACTTT. It is translated as CASSTRDRAYNSPLHF.

V and J are TRBV27 and TRBJ1-3; D gene ambiguous. Germline CDR1 MNHEY, CDR2 SMNVEV (reference sequence). The CDR3 is 16 amino acids. Trimming cost V 0 bases and J 2 bases, with 11 bases left between them. The CDR3 spells CASSLSISGTGNTIYF. The CDR3 DNA is TGTGCCAGCAGTTTATCAATTTCGGGAACTGGAAACACCATATATTTT.

The J gene is TRBJ1-2, the V gene TRBV7-2; perhaps TRBD1 as D (5 bases). The CDR3 totals 14 residues. Germline CDR1 SGHTA, CDR2 FQGNSA. Trimming cost V 5 bases and J 7 bases, with 17 bases left between them. Here the CDR3 DNA reads TGTGCCAGCAGCGGGCGACAGCTAAATAGTGGCTACACCTTC. Protein sequence: CASSGRQLNSGYTF.

The rearrangement joins TRBV6-5 to TRBJ1-2; D call uncertain. The CDR3 sequence is 15 residues long. CDR1 is MNHEY, CDR2 SVGAGI, per germline. V was shortened by 2 bases and J by 7 bases, with 17 bases between the two germline ends. In nucleotides, the CDR3 is TGTGCCAGCAGTTACAATTCGGGGAACCGTCGTGGCTACACCTTC. It specifies CASSYNSGNRRGYTF.

This clone was counted a single time. The CDR3 spells CASSEGVHYGYTF. In DNA form, the CDR3 reads TGTGCCAGCAGTGAGGGGGTCCACTATGGCTACACCTTC. The V gene is TRBV27, the J gene TRBJ1-2; a weak D match, TRBD1 (6 bases). The CDR3 extends over 13 amino acids. CDR1 is MNHEY, CDR2 SMNVEV, per germline (reference sequence). Trimming pared 5 bases from V and 3 bases from J, leaving 10 bases between.

This clone was seen only once. The V call is TRBV2, the J call TRBJ1-3; D may be TRBD1 (5 bases). Trimming removed 8 bases from V and 1 base from J, with 15 bases in between. Germline V lookup: CDR1 SNHLY, CDR2 FYNNEI. CDR3 size: 15 residues. As DNA, the CDR3 is TGTGCCAGCGACCTGGGGCACTGGTCTGGAAACACCATATATTTT. Its translation: CASDLGHWSGNTIYF.

CDR3 region: CASSWNLLAGGPSSYNEQFF. The CDR3 DNA sequence: TGCGCCAGCAGCTGGAACCTACTAGCGGGGGGGCCGAGCTCCTACAATGAGCAGTTCTTC. The chain is built from TRBV5-1 and TRBJ2-1; 13 nucleotides align to TRBD2. Germline V gene sequence: CDR1 SGHRS, CDR2 YFSETQ. Trimming removed 3 bases from V and 0 bases from J; junction bases left unmatched: 12. This CDR3 has 20 amino acids.

The chain recombines TRBV15 with TRBJ1-5; D gene uncertain. Germline CDR1 LNHNV, CDR2 YYDKDF (reference sequence). The CDR3 loop spans 17 amino acids. V lost 0 bases and J lost 0, with 12 bases in between. This chain's CDR3 is CATSRDWADYSNQPQHF. In DNA, the CDR3 is TGTGCCACCAGCAGAGATTGGGCAGACTATAGCAATCAGCCCCAGCATTTT.

The chain couples TRBV24-1 to TRBJ1-5; D gene ambiguous. The CDR3 is made up of 14 amino acids. In germline, CDR1 is KGHDR, CDR2 SFDVKD. V was cut by 6 bases and J by 1 base, with 9 bases left in between. CDR3 sequence: CATSTGTSNQPQHF. In DNA, the CDR3 is TGTGCCACCAGTACGGGAACGAGCAATCAGCCCCAGCATTTT.

The genes are TRBV12-3 or TRBV12-4 and TRBJ1-5; D unresolved. This CDR3 contains 12 residues. The V and J ends lost 5 bases and 7 bases respectively, with 9 bases between them. CDR3 DNA sequence: TGTGCCAGCAGTGAGGGAGGCCAGCCCCAGCATTTT. This sequence encodes CASSEGGQPQHF.

The chain joins TRBV30 to TRBJ1-3, with D unclear. This CDR3 spans 12 amino acids. Trimming cost V 3 bases and J 8 bases, with 11 bases left between them. From germline, CDR1 is GTSNPN and CDR2 SVGIG (reference sequence). CDR3 DNA sequence: TGTGCCTGGAGGTCCCCCGGGGACACCATATATTTT. Translating gives CAWRSPGDTIYF.

DNA of the CDR3: TGCGCCAGCAGCCAAGATGTCACGAGCCCTGGAAACACCATATATTTT. It is translated as CASSQDVTSPGNTIYF. This chain uses TRBV4-1 with TRBJ1-3; D remains unclear. V was cut by 0 bases and J by 2 bases, with 11 bases left in between. The CDR3 sequence is 16 residues long. CDR1 MGHRA and CDR2 YSYEKL come from the germline V gene.

The DNA of the CDR3 is TGCAGTGCTAGTAGCGGGGGCACCGGGGAGCTGTTTTTT. This gives the protein CSASSGGTGELFF. The rearrangement joins TRBV20-1 to TRBJ2-2; 9 nucleotides agree with TRBD2. This CDR3 is built from 13 residues. Germline V lookup: CDR1 DFQATT, CDR2 SNEGSKA (reference sequence). J gave up 4 bases and V 3 bases, and 0 bases lay outside the gene matches.

The V gene is TRBV3-1 (or the pseudogene TRBV3-2), the J gene TRBJ1-2; TRBD1 aligns across 9 bases. The length of the CDR3 is 15 residues. Germline V gene sequence: CDR1 LGHDT, CDR2 YNNKEL (reference sequence). Trimming cost V 0 bases and J 7 bases; bases outside gene matches: 6. The CDR3 spells CASSQDSGQGFGYTF. The CDR3 DNA sequence: TGTGCCAGCAGCCAAGATTCGGGACAGGGTTTTGGCTACACCTTC.

The chain recombines TRBV18 with TRBJ1-2, with 9 bases lining up with TRBD1. The CDR3 contains 18 residues. The germline gives CDR1 KGHSH, CDR2 LQKENI. V lost 3 bases and J lost 0; bases outside the gene matches: 11. CDR3 region: CASSPTGGAEKANYGYTF. CDR3 bases: TGTGCCAGCTCACCTACAGGGGGCGCGGAAAAAGCTAACTATGGCTACACCTTC.

The chain has TRBV6-5 and TRBJ1-1; 7 bases align to TRBD1. Unmatched junction bases numbered 6, after V lost 5 bases and J lost 0 bases. This CDR3 contains 15 residues. The germline V gene has CDR1 MNHEY and CDR2 SVGAGI. CDR3 loop: CASSQNRGLNTEAFF. In nucleotides, the CDR3 is TGTGCCAGCAGTCAAAACAGGGGTCTGAACACTGAAGCTTTCTTT.

The chain couples TRBV6-5 to TRBJ2-3; D is uncertain. CDR3 length: 13 amino acids. CDR1 MNHEY and CDR2 SVGAGI come from the germline V gene. V dropped 6 bases and J dropped 2 bases, with 9 bases sitting between them. CDR3 protein: CASRQLATDTQYF. CDR3 DNA sequence: TGTGCCAGCAGGCAACTCGCCACAGATACGCAGTATTTT.

Written as DNA, the CDR3 is TGTGCCAGCAGCGCCCCAGGGACCGGGGAGCTGTTTTTT. This gives the protein CASSAPGTGELFF. V is TRBV25-1 and J is TRBJ2-2; D might be TRBD1 (5 bases). The CDR3 sequence is 13 residues long. Germline CDR1 MGHDK, CDR2 SYGVNS. Trimming shortened V by 6 bases and J by 5 bases, and 10 bases separated the two germline ends. The whole variable domain, remainder taken from reference TRBV25-1 and TRBJ2-2, is EADIYQTPRYLVIGTGKKITLECSQTMGHDKMYWYQQDPGMELHLIHYSYGVNSTEKGDLSSESTVSRIRTEHFPLTLESARPSHTSQYLCASSAPGTGELFFGEGSRLTVL.

The rearrangement uses TRBV14 and TRBJ2-1; 13 nucleotides match TRBD2. CDR1 is SGHDN, CDR2 FVKESK, per germline. The CDR3 is made up of 17 amino acids. After removal of 4 bases from V and 2 bases from J, the junction contained 5 bases not matched to a gene. Here the CDR3 DNA reads TGTGCCAGCAGCCCTGGACTAGCGGGGGTTCCCTACAATGAGCAGTTCTTC. Its protein product is CASSPGLAGVPYNEQFF.